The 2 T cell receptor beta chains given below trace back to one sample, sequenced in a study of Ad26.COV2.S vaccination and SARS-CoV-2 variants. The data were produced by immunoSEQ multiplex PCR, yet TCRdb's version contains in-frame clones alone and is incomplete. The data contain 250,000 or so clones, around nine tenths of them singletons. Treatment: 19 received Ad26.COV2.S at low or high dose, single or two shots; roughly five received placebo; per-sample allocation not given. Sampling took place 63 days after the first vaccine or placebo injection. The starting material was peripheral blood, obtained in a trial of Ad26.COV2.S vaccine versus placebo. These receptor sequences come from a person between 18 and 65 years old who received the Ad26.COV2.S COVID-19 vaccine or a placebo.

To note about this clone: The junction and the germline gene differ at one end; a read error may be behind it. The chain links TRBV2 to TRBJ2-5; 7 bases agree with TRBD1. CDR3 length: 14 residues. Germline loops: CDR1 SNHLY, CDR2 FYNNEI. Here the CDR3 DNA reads TGTGCCAGCAGTGGGGACAGTACAAGAGAGGCCCAGTACTTC. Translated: CASSGDSTREAQYF. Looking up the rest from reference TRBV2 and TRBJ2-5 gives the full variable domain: EPEVTQTPSHQVTQMGQEVILRCVPISNHLYFYWYRQILGQKVEFLVSFYNNEISEKSEIFDDQFSVERPDGSNFTLKIRSTKLEDSAMYFCASSGDSTREAQYFGPGTRLLVL.

CDR3 bases: TGTGCCAGCAGCCCGGACAGGGGGCGAGGCAATGAGCAGTTCTTC. Translating gives CASSPDRGRGNEQFF. The chain joins TRBV2 to TRBJ2-1, with 11 bases that match TRBD1. The CDR3 runs to 15 residues. J gave up 6 bases and V 6 bases, and 7 bases lay outside the gene matches. From germline, CDR1 is SNHLY and CDR2 FYNNEI.